This T cell receptor beta chain was observed in a study of blood T cell repertoires in COVID-19. Across the whole study: COVID-19 samples from acute and convalescent phases originated in the United States, Italy and Spain. Sources were T cells, B-cell-depleted T cells, or PBMCs; the material itself was cDNA or gDNA.

Seattle participants joined during active infection and were tracked over time. Original processing notes: Quantification of nucleated cells was approximated via reference gene primer amplification. Measured with immunoSEQ multiplex PCR; TCRdb has only the in-frame clones, and not every one. That table supplies the V and J calls and clone size; D and trimming were determined from the DNA. Among about 70,000 clones listed, roughly nine tenths were seen once. The sequence was obtained from a man between 45 and 60 years old with COVID-19, enrolled during active disease. Sequenced material: peripheral blood.

The DNA for the CDR3 is TGTGCCAGTAGTACCCACAACCAGCAGTTCTTC. It encodes CASSTHNQQFF. This chain connects TRBV19 to TRBJ2-1; no clear D gene. The ends were cut back, 4 bases at V and 11 bases at J, with 9 bases in the middle. Germline CDR1 reads LNHDA; CDR2 reads SQIVND (reference sequence). This CDR3 is 11 amino acids long. The variable domain in full, completed from reference TRBV19 and TRBJ2-1, reads DGGITQSPKYLFRKEGQNVTLSCEQNLNHDAMYWYRQDPGQGLRLIYYSQIVNDFQKGDIAEGYSVSREKKESFPLTVTSAQKNPTAFYLCASSTHNQQFFGPGTRLTVL.